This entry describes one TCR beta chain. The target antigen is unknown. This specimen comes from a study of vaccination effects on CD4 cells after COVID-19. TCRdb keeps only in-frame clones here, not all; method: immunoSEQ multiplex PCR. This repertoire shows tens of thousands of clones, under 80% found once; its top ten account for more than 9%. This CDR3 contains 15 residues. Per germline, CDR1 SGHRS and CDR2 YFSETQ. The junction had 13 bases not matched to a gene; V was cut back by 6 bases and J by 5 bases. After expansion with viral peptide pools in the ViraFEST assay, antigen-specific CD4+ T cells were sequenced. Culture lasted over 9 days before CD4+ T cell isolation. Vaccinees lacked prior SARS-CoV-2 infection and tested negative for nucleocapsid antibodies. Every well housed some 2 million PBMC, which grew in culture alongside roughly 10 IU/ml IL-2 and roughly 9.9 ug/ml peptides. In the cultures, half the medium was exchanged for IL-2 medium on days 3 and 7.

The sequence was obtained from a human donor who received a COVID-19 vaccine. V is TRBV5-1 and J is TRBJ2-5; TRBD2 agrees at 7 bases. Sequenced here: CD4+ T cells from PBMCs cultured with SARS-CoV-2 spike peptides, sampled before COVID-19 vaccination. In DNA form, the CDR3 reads TGCGCCAGCAACACCCGCCCGGGAGCGGGGGAGACCCAGTACTTC. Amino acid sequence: CASNTRPGAGETQYF. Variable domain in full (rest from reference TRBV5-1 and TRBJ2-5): KAGVTQTPRYLIKTRGQQVTLSCSPISGHRSVSWYQQTPGQGLQFLFEYFSETQRNKGNFPGRFSGRQFSNSRSEMNVSTLELGDSALYLCASNTRPGAGETQYFGPGTRLLVL.